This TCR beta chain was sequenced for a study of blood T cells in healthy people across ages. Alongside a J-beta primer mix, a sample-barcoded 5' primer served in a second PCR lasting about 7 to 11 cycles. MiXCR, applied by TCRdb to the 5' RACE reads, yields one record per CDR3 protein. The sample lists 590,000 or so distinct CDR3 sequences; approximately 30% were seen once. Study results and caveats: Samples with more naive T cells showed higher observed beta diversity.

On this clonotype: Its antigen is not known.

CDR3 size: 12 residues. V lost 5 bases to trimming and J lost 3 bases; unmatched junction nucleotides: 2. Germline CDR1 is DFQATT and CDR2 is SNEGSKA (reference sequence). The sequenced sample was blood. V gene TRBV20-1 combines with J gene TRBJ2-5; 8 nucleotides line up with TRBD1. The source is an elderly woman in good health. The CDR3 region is CSAGQGKETQYF. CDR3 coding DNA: TGCAGTGCTGGACAGGGTAAAGAGACCCAGTACTTC.